This T cell receptor (beta chain) is drawn from a study of blood T cell repertoires in COVID-19. Study-wide background: Material from acute and convalescent COVID-19 was sourced from the United States, Italy and Spain. Sources were T cells, B-cell-depleted T cells, or PBMCs; the material itself was cDNA or gDNA.

The CDR3 runs to 13 residues. With 3 bases removed from V and 0 bases from J, the gap between germline ends came to 5 bases. Per the original methods: Amplification with reference gene primers provided the estimates of nucleated cell counts. Libraries were prepared by immunoSEQ multiplex PCR; TCRdb keeps only in-frame clonotypes and omits some of them. For V, J and clone size, that table is used; D and trimming come from the DNA. The repertoire holds some 40,000 clones, with about 82% as singletons. The chain couples TRBV12-3 or TRBV12-4 to TRBJ1-1; D unresolved. The sequenced material came from peripheral blood. The clonotype originates from a man at least 80 years old with active or convalescent COVID-19. The CDR3 DNA is TGTGCCAGCAGTTTGGGCCTGAACACTGAAGCTTTCTTT. Translated, it gives CASSLGLNTEAFF.